This T cell receptor beta chain was captured by sequencing in a study of Ad26.COV2.S vaccination and SARS-CoV-2 variants. Produced via immunoSEQ multiplex PCR; TCRdb's table is partial and in-frame only. The data contain some 290,000 clones, around 83% of them singletons. Documented treatment: around 19 received Ad26.COV2.S at low or high dose, single or two shots; roughly 5 received placebo; per-sample allocation not given. Samples came from day 63 after the first vaccine or placebo injection. Between the trimmed V and J ends, which lost 3 bases and 8 bases, there was a span of 10 bases. The germline CDR1 and CDR2 sequences are DFQATT and SNEGSKA (reference sequence). The CDR3 consists of 11 residues.

The origin of this receptor is a person between 18 and 65 years old who received the Ad26.COV2.S COVID-19 vaccine or a placebo. The gene calls are TRBV20-1 and TRBJ1-1; D is uncertain. The sequencing used peripheral blood, collected in a trial of Ad26.COV2.S vaccine versus placebo. The CDR3, as DNA: TGCAGTGCTAGCCTGACCTCAGAAGCTTTCTTT. Translating it yields CSASLTSEAFF.